This T cell receptor beta chain emerged from a study of blood T cell repertoires in COVID-19. About the research overall: Sites in the United States, Italy and Spain provided acute and convalescent COVID-19 samples. Nucleic acid was either cDNA or gDNA, and it came from T cells, B-cell-depleted T cells, or PBMCs.

Per the authors' pipeline: From reference gene primer amplification, estimates of nucleated cell counts were derived. Clones were sequenced by immunoSEQ multiplex PCR, and TCRdb holds only the in-frame ones, with some missing. V and J calls and clone size follow that table, whereas D and trimming were derived from the DNA. The repertoire consists of about 80,000 clones, with roughly 89% occurring once and the leading ten covering roughly 4.5%. Germline V gene lookup returns CDR1 SGHVS and CDR2 FQNEAQ. This CDR3 region has 15 residues. V lost 5 bases to trimming and J lost 2 bases; unmatched junction nucleotides: 3.

Material: peripheral blood. The clonotype comes from an elderly woman with active or convalescent COVID-19. The chain couples TRBV7-8 to TRBJ2-1; 10 bases are shared with TRBD2. In DNA form, the CDR3 reads TGTGCCAGCAGCACTAGCGGGGTAACCTACAATGAGCAGTTCTTC. Amino acids: CASSTSGVTYNEQFF.